The 12 T cell receptor beta chains given below trace back to one sample, sequenced in a study of CD8+CD57+ T cells in acquired aplastic anemia (dated 2018 in TCRdb). The instrument given in TCRdb is Illumina HiSeq 2000. Genomic DNA served as template for TCR beta VDJ combination and CDR3 sequence profiling. TCRdb took the public reads, trimmed them with fastp at Q25, ran MiXCR for clone calling and kept in-frame beta chains. Rows with one shared CDR3 protein collapse into an entry with the most common genes and DNA. This sample comprises 200,000 or so distinct CDR3 sequences, around 66% of them detected only once. Around 45% of the sample comes from the top ten. Sample: sorted CD4+, CD8+, or CD8+CD57+ T cells (not recorded which) from PBMCs. These receptors all come from a human donor with severe aplastic anemia or a healthy control (not recorded which).

This clonotype was recorded at least ten times. The chain joins TRBV27 to TRBJ2-7; no definite D call. Germline V gene sequence: CDR1 MNHEY, CDR2 SMNVEV (reference sequence). Trimming took 3 bases from V and 1 from J, leaving 7 bases between them. This CDR3 region has 13 residues. The CDR3 region has the DNA TGTGCCAGCAGTTTGAAGGAATCCTACGAGCAGTACTTC. It is translated as CASSLKESYEQYF.

The chain carries TRBV20-1 and TRBJ1-1; no clear D. Trimming cost V 6 bases and J 0 bases, with 14 bases left between them. The CDR3 is 14 amino acids. The germline V gene encodes CDR1 DFQATT and CDR2 SNEGSKA (reference sequence). The CDR3 here is CSATPTVLNTEAFF. DNA for the CDR3: TGCAGTGCGACGCCCACGGTGTTGAACACTGAAGCTTTCTTT.

This clonotype was found once. The DNA is omitted, as the CDR3 cannot be located on it reliably, and the CDR3 follows TCRdb's listing. The chain has TRBV25-1 and TRBJ2-1; the D call of TRBD1 is as the table states it, not checked on the DNA. The CDR3 is 24 residues long, ends included. Germline CDR1 is MGHDK and CDR2 is SYGVNS. CDR3 region: CASSVSLGQGYEQYFGPVENEQFF.

In its sample, this clonotype was seen a few times. J is TRBJ2-2 and V is TRBV7-9; D possibly uses TRBD1 or TRBD2 (6 bases each). This CDR3 has 16 amino acids. Germline lookup yields CDR1 SEHNR and CDR2 FQNEAQ (reference sequence). Trimming stripped 0 bases from V and 0 bases from J, with 8 bases between. The DNA for the CDR3 is TGTGCCAGCAGCTTAGCAGGGGGGACGAACACCGGGGAGCTGTTTTTT. Translated: CASSLAGGTNTGELFF.

This chain connects TRBV7-9 to TRBJ2-7; 7 nucleotides agree with TRBD1. The CDR3 is 12 amino acids. Germline assignment: CDR1 SEHNR and CDR2 FQNEAQ (reference sequence). Trimming took 1 base from V and 12 from J; bases not matched to a gene: 6. The DNA for the CDR3 is TGTGCCAGCAGCTTAGTGGACAGGCATGTGTACTTC. Translating it yields CASSLVDRHVYF.

Only a few counts were recorded for this clonotype. The chain uses TRBV7-8 and TRBJ2-5, with D hard to call. Trimming pared 0 bases from V and 5 bases from J, leaving 10 bases between. The germline V gene encodes CDR1 SGHVS and CDR2 FQNEAQ. The CDR3 runs 14 residues. CDR3 amino acids: CASSLAKLLETQYF. DNA for the CDR3: TGTGCCAGCAGCTTAGCCAAGCTCCTGGAGACCCAGTACTTC.

This clonotype has just one count. The V gene is TRBV7-9, the J gene TRBJ1-4; TRBD1 might be the D (5 bases). Germline loops: CDR1 SEHNR, CDR2 FQNEAQ (reference sequence). V was trimmed by 5 bases and J by 8 bases, leaving 12 bases between them. The CDR3 totals 13 residues. CDR3 DNA: TGTGCCAGCAGCCCTAGGGAGGGGGAAAAACTGTTTTTT. Encoded protein: CASSPREGEKLFF. Full variable domain (remainder filled in from reference TRBV7-9 and TRBJ1-4): DTGVSQNPRHKITKRGQNVTFRCDPISEHNRLYWYRQTLGQGPEFLTYFQNEAQLEKSRLLSDRFSAERPKGSFSTLEIQRTEQGDSAMYLCASSPREGEKLFFGSGTQLSVL.

The chain recombines TRBV7-2 with TRBJ1-1; no reliable D call. This CDR3 spans 12 amino acids. V was pared by 4 bases and J by 4 bases, with 7 bases between. Germline CDR1 and CDR2: SGHTA and FQGNSA. CDR3 loop: CASSSATTEAFF. As DNA, the CDR3 is TGTGCCAGCAGCTCAGCGACCACTGAAGCTTTCTTT.

This clonotype was detected only once. This sequence joins TRBV7-8 and TRBJ2-7; D might be TRBD1 or TRBD2, each matching 5 bases. This CDR3 has 14 residues. CDR1 SGHVS and CDR2 FQNEAQ come from the germline V gene. The V and J ends lost 5 bases and 5 bases respectively, with 16 bases between them. The CDR3 here is CASSLSRGTHEQYF. The CDR3 DNA sequence: TGTGCCAGCAGCCTAAGTAGAGGGACCCACGAGCAGTACTTC. The full variable domain, in which reference TRBV7-8 and TRBJ2-7 provide the parts outside the CDR3, is GAGVSQSPRYKVAKRGQDVALRCDPISGHVSLFWYQQALGQGPEFLTYFQNEAQLDKSGLPSDRFFAERPEGSVSTLKIQRTQQEDSAVYLCASSLSRGTHEQYFGPGTRLTVT.

This rearrangement joins TRBV7-2 to TRBJ2-1; D not resolved. The V end lost 0 bases, the J end lost 10 bases, and 1 base lay between the germline ends. Per the germline V gene, CDR1 is SGHTA and CDR2 is FQGNSA. The CDR3 runs to 10 residues. As DNA, the CDR3 is TGTGCCAGCAGCTTAGCCGAGCAGTTCTTC. Protein: CASSLAEQFF.

This sequence joins TRBV5-1 and TRBJ2-3; D might be TRBD1 or TRBD2, each matching 6 bases. Looked up from germline, CDR1 is SGHRS and CDR2 is YFSETQ. CDR3 length equals 15 residues. The V and J ends lost 0 bases and 1 base respectively, with 9 bases between them. CDR3 coding DNA: TGCGCCAGCAGCTTGGAGGGGGGCGGCACAGATACGCAGTATTTT. It specifies CASSLEGGGTDTQYF.

The chain employs TRBV7-2 and TRBJ2-5; D possibly corresponds to TRBD2 (6 bases). Germline assignment: CDR1 SGHTA and CDR2 FQGNSA. V lost 5 bases and J 2 bases, leaving 15 bases between the germline ends. The CDR3 is made up of 15 amino acids. The CDR3 loop is CASSDPRDRQETQYF. CDR3 DNA sequence: TGTGCCAGCAGCGATCCGCGGGACCGGCAAGAGACCCAGTACTTC.